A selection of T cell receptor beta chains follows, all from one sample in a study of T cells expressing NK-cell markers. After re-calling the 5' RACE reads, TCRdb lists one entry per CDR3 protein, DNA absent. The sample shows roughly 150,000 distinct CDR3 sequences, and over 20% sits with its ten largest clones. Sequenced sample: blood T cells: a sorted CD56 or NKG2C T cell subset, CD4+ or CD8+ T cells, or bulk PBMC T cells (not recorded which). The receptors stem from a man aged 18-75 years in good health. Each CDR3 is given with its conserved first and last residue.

CDR3 protein: CASSQLAAGGTYEQYF; J gene: TRBJ2-7; V gene: TRBV4-2
CDR3 protein: CASIDGGGTGELFF; J gene: TRBJ2-2; V gene: TRBV4-2
CDR3 protein: CASSIGDASSYEQYF; J gene: TRBJ2-7; V gene: TRBV19
CDR3 protein: CATSRGRYDTDTQYF; J gene: TRBJ2-3; V gene: TRBV15
CDR3 protein: CSAEEVGVSGNTIYF; J gene: TRBJ1-3; V gene: TRBV20-1
CDR3 protein: CASSVVPGAGDSPLHF; J gene: TRBJ1-6; V gene: TRBV9
CDR3 protein: CASSVGVGSYNEQFF; J gene: TRBJ2-1; V gene: TRBV2
CDR3 protein: CASSPREKSYEQYF; J gene: TRBJ2-7; V gene: TRBV14
CDR3 protein: CASSVDDRDRADEQYF; J gene: TRBJ2-7; V gene: TRBV9
CDR3 protein: CASSPPSGNTIYF; J gene: TRBJ1-3; V gene: TRBV11-2